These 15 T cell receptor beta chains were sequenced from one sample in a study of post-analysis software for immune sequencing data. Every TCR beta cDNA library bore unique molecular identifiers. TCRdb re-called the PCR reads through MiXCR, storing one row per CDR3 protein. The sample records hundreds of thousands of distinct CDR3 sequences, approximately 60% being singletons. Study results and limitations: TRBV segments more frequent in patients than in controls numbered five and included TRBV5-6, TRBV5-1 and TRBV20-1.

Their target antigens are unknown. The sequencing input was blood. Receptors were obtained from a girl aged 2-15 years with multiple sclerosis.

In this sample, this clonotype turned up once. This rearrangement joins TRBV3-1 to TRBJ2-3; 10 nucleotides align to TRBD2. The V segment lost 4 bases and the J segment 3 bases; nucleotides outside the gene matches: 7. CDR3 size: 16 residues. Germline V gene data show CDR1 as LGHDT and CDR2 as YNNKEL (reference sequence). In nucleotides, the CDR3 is TGTGCCAGCAGCCCGACGAGCGGGGGGGAAACAGATACGCAGTATTTT. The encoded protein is CASSPTSGGETDTQYF.

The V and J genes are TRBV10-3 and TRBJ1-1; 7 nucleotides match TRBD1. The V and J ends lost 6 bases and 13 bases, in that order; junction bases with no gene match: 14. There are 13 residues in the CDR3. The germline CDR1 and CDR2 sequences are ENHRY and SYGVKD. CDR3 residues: CAIRADREGVVFF. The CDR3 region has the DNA TGTGCCATCAGAGCCGACAGGGAGGGGGTAGTTTTCTTT.

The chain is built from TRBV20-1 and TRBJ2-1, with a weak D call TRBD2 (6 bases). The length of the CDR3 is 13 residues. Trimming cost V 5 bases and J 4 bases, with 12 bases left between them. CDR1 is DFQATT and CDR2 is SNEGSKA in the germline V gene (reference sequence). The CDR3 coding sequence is TGCAGTGCTGCCGGCCGGGAGTACAATGAGCAGTTCTTC. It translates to CSAAGREYNEQFF.

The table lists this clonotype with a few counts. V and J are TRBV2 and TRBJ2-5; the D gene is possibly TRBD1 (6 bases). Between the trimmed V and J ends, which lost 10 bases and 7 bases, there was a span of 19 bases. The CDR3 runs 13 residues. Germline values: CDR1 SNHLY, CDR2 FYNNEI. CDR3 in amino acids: CAMHRDAAGTQYF. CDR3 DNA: TGTGCCATGCACAGGGACGCCGCAGGGACCCAGTACTTC.

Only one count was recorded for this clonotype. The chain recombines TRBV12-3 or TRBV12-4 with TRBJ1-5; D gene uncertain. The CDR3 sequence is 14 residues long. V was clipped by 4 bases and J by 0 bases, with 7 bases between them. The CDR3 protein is CASSSLYSNQPQHF. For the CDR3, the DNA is TGTGCCAGCAGTTCCCTATATAGCAATCAGCCCCAGCATTTT.

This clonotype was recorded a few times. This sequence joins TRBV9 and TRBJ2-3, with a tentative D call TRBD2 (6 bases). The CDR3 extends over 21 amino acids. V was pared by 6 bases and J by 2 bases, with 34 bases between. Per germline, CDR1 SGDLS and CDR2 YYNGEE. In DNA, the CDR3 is TGTGCCAGCACCCCGTGGGGCAGCTCATCACCGGGACTTGGGACCACAGATACGCAGTATTTT. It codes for CASTPWGSSSPGLGTTDTQYF. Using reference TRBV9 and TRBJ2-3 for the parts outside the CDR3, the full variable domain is DSGVTQTPKHLITATGQRVTLRCSPRSGDLSVYWYQQSLDQGLQFLIQYYNGEERAKGNILERFSAQQFPDLHSELNLSSLELGDSALYFCASTPWGSSSPGLGTTDTQYFGPGTRLTVL.

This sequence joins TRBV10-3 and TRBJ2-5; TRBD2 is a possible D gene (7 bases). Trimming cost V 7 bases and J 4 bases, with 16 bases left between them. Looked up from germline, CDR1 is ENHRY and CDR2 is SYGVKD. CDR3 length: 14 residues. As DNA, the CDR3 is TGTGCCATCATGGGCGGGGGCGCGGGAGAGACCCAGTACTTC. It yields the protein CAIMGGGAGETQYF.

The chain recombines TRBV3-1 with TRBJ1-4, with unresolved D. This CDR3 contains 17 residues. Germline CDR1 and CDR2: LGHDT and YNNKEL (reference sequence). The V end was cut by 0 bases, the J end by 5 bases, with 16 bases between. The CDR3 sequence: CASSQDRFTSFNEKLFF. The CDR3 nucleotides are TGTGCCAGCAGCCAAGACCGATTTACGTCGTTCAATGAAAAACTGTTTTTT. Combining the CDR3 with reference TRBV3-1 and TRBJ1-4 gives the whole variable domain DTAVSQTPKYLVTQMGNDKSIKCEQNLGHDTMYWYKQDSKKFLKIMFSYNNKELIINETVPNRFSPKSPDKAHLNLHINSLELGDSAVYFCASSQDRFTSFNEKLFFGSGTQLSVL.

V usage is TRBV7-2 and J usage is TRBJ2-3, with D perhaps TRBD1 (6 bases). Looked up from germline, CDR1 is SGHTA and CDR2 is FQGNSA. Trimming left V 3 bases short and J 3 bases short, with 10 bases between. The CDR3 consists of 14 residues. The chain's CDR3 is CASSFQGRTDTQYF. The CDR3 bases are TGTGCCAGCAGCTTTCAGGGGAGAACAGATACGCAGTATTTT.

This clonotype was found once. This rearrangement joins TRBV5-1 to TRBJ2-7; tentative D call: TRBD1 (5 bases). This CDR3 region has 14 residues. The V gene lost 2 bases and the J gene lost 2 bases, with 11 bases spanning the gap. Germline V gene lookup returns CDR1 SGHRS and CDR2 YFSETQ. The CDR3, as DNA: TGCGCCAGCAGCTTACCTACAGGTACCTACGAGCAGTACTTC. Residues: CASSLPTGTYEQYF.

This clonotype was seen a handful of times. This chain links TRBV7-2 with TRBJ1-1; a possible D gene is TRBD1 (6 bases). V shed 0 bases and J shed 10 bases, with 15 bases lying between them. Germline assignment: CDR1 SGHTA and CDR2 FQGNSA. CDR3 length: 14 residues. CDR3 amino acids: CASSLAGGNRLAFF. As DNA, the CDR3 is TGTGCCAGCAGCTTAGCGGGGGGCAATAGATTAGCTTTCTTT.

CDR3 in amino acids: CAITDEEGNTYEQYF. The CDR3 region has the DNA TGTGCCATCACGGATGAGGAGGGGAATACCTACGAGCAGTACTTC. The rearrangement joins TRBV10-3 to TRBJ2-7, with D perhaps TRBD2 (6 bases). The CDR3 has 15 residues. CDR1 ENHRY and CDR2 SYGVKD come from the germline V gene. Trimming cost V 7 bases and J 2 bases, with 18 bases left between them.

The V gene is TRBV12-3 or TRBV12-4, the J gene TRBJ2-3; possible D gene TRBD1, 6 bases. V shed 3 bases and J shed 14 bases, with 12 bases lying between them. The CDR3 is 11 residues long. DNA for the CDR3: TGTGCCAGCAGTTTCGGGACACGGGTGTATTTT. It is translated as CASSFGTRVYF.

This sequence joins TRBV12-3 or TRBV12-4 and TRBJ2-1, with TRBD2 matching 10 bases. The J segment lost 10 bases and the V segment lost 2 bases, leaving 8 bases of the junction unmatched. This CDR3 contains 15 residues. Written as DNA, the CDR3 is TGTGCCAGCAGTTTACGGGAGCGGGGGGGCCGAGAGCAGTTCTTC. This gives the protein CASSLRERGGREQFF.

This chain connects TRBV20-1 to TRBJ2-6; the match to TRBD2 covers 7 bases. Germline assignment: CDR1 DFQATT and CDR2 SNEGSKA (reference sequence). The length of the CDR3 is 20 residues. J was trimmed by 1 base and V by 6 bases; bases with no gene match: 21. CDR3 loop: CSAKGLLSPSGPSGANVLTF. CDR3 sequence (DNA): TGCAGTGCAAAGGGACTACTAAGCCCCTCTGGCCCATCTGGGGCCAACGTCCTGACTTTC.